This is a list of T cell receptor beta chains from one sample in a study of T cell responses to AZD1222 COVID-19 vaccine. Clones were sequenced by immunoSEQ multiplex PCR, and TCRdb holds only the in-frame ones, with some missing. The table has about 130,000 clones, about 93% seen once. The source material was peripheral blood, sampled on day 0 of AZD1222 vaccination. The source is an adult in good health. The CDR3 runs from the conserved cysteine through the conserved F or W.

j_gene: TRBJ2-7
v_gene: TRBV9
CDR3aa: CASSVGRAGPYEQYF

j_gene: TRBJ1-3
v_gene: TRBV19
CDR3aa: CASSILGNTIYF

j_gene: TRBJ2-3
v_gene: TRBV4-1
CDR3aa: CASSHSRLAGMTDTQYF

j_gene: TRBJ1-2
v_gene: TRBV6-5
CDR3aa: CASRLGQNDGYTF

j_gene: TRBJ2-1
v_gene: TRBV5-1
CDR3aa: CASRPLVGGGNNEQFF

j_gene: TRBJ2-7
v_gene: TRBV11-2
CDR3aa: CASSSMIGTPWYEQYF

j_gene: TRBJ1-1
v_gene: TRBV12-3/TRBV12-4
CDR3aa: CASSFGVTEAFF

j_gene: TRBJ1-2
v_gene: TRBV6-5
CDR3aa: CASKAGTEGYTF

j_gene: TRBJ2-4
v_gene: TRBV3-1/TRBV3-2
CDR3aa: CASSQEREPKGAKNIQYF

j_gene: TRBJ1-1
v_gene: TRBV7-2
CDR3aa: CASSPRTQEKAFF

j_gene: TRBJ2-5
v_gene: TRBV4-1
CDR3aa: CASSQEVSGQETQYF

j_gene: TRBJ1-1
v_gene: TRBV28
CDR3aa: CASSLKGRAMNTEAFF

j_gene: TRBJ1-1
v_gene: TRBV27
CDR3aa: CASSLYVNTEAFF

j_gene: TRBJ2-7
v_gene: TRBV5-5
CDR3aa: CASSLDGIYEQYF

j_gene: TRBJ2-2
v_gene: TRBV29-1
CDR3aa: CSVDGVPNTGELFF

j_gene: TRBJ2-7
v_gene: TRBV10-2
CDR3aa: CASSEMTGYEQYF

j_gene: TRBJ1-3
v_gene: TRBV7-9
CDR3aa: CASSLGPGNTIYF

j_gene: TRBJ1-5
v_gene: TRBV7-8
CDR3aa: CASSLGERGSRNQPQHF

j_gene: TRBJ1-5
v_gene: TRBV23-1
CDR3aa: CASFRRRGGNQPQHF

j_gene: TRBJ2-4
v_gene: TRBV18
CDR3aa: CASSPNGRAVRYF

j_gene: TRBJ1-6
v_gene: TRBV3-1/TRBV3-2
CDR3aa: CASSHGNSPLHF

j_gene: TRBJ1-2
v_gene: TRBV12-3/TRBV12-4
CDR3aa: CASTSQRYGYTF

j_gene: TRBJ1-1
v_gene: TRBV3-1/TRBV3-2
CDR3aa: CASSQGTWATEAFF

j_gene: TRBJ2-7
v_gene: TRBV2
CDR3aa: CASSGTATYEQYF

j_gene: TRBJ2-1
v_gene: TRBV9
CDR3aa: CASSLGVLGYEQFF

j_gene: TRBJ1-1
v_gene: TRBV11-2
CDR3aa: CASSSQGRGTEAFF

j_gene: TRBJ2-1
v_gene: TRBV2
CDR3aa: CASSGPGQGYNEQFF

j_gene: TRBJ1-2
v_gene: TRBV2
CDR3aa: CASSATSYGYTF

j_gene: TRBJ2-1
v_gene: TRBV18
CDR3aa: CASSPEDSPYNEQFF

j_gene: TRBJ2-1
v_gene: TRBV18
CDR3aa: CASSLLSSAYNEQFF

j_gene: TRBJ2-2
v_gene: TRBV19
CDR3aa: CATGQYWTGELFF

j_gene: TRBJ1-3
v_gene: TRBV7-9
CDR3aa: CASSLATTTGIGNTIYF